A selection of T cell receptor beta chains follows, all from one sample in a study of cytomegalovirus exposure and HLA in healthy donors. Clones were sequenced by immunoSEQ multiplex PCR, and TCRdb holds only the in-frame ones, with some missing. The table has about 140,000 clones, about three quarters seen once. Sequencing input: PBMCs. These receptor sequences come from a man aged 35 to 55 in good health and CMV-seronegative. Each CDR3 is given with its conserved first and last residue. The D gene is left open where the match is weak. The size entry is marked missing in some rows and otherwise reads once, few, many or a size class.

j_call | clone_size | v_call | cdr3_length | d_call | cdr3_aa | cdr3_nt
TRBJ2-5 | . | TRBV11-2 | 15 | . | CASSLARYGFETQYF | TGTGCCAGCAGCTTAGCGAGGTACGGGTTTGAGACCCAGTACTTC
TRBJ2-3 | . | TRBV4-2 | 16 | . | CASSQVEGRSTDTQYF | TGTGCCAGCAGCCAAGTGGAGGGGCGGAGCACAGATACGCAGTATTTT
TRBJ2-7 | . | TRBV5-1 | 15 | TRBD1 | CASSLGQGVAYEQYF | TGCGCCAGCAGCTTGGGACAGGGGGTTGCCTACGAGCAGTACTTC
TRBJ2-3 | . | TRBV4-2 | 17 | TRBD2 | CASSQTSGRGGTDTQYF | TGTGCCAGCAGCCAGACTAGCGGTCGGGGAGGGACAGATACGCAGTATTTT
TRBJ2-1 | . | TRBV28 | 11 | . | CASSRVLEQFF | TGTGCCAGCAGTCGGGTTTTGGAGCAGTTCTTC
TRBJ2-4 | . | TRBV12-5 | 14 | . | CASGLTGGGDIQYF | TGTGCTAGTGGTTTGACAGGGGGGGGAGACATTCAGTACTTC
TRBJ2-1 | . | TRBV29-1 | 17 | TRBD2 | CSVEEATSGRVGDEQFF | TGCAGCGTTGAAGAAGCGACTAGCGGGAGGGTAGGTGATGAGCAGTTCTTC
TRBJ1-2 | . | TRBV4-3 | 18 | TRBD1 | CASSQDIRLDRDFYGYTF | TGCGCCAGCAGCCAAGATATTCGCCTGGACAGGGATTTCTATGGCTACACCTTC
TRBJ2-7 | . | TRBV10-1 | 16 | TRBD2 | CASSSLGLAGGREQYF | TGCGCCAGCTCCTCCCTGGGACTAGCGGGAGGGCGGGAGCAGTACTTC
TRBJ2-2 | . | TRBV5-4 | 16 | . | CASSLGPDRNTGELFF | TGTGCCAGCAGCCTCGGGCCGGACAGAAACACCGGGGAGCTGTTTTTT
TRBJ1-3 | . | TRBV18 | 15 | . | CASSPPGGVEYTIYF | TGTGCCAGCTCACCCCCGGGGGGTGTGGAATACACCATATATTTT
TRBJ2-7 | . | TRBV6-4 | 15 | . | CASSARSLENYEQYF | TGTGCCAGCAGTGCAAGATCGCTAGAAAACTACGAGCAGTACTTC
TRBJ2-5 | few | TRBV5-1 | 14 | . | CASSSGQRKETQYF | TGCGCCAGCAGCTCCGGACAAAGGAAAGAGACCCAGTACTTC
TRBJ2-2 | once | TRBV4-1 | 16 | . | CASSQGGTGNTGELFF | TGCGCCAGCAGCCAAGGCGGGACCGGGAACACCGGGGAGCTGTTTTTT
TRBJ2-7 | . | TRBV28 | 15 | . | CASSYTGKPPYEQYF | TGTGCCAGCAGTTACACAGGGAAACCCCCCTACGAGCAGTACTTC
TRBJ2-7 | few | TRBV5-1 | 13 | TRBD1 | CASSFTGGYEQYF | TGCGCCAGCAGCTTTACAGGGGGCTACGAGCAGTACTTC
TRBJ1-1 | few | TRBV6-6 | 15 | . | CASSHTQGRVTEAFF | TGTGCCAGCAGTCATACTCAGGGTCGGGTCACTGAAGCTTTCTTT
TRBJ2-3 | . | TRBV5-8 | 15 | . | CASSFGSASTDTQYF | TGTGCCAGCAGCTTTGGCAGCGCTAGCACAGATACGCAGTATTTT
TRBJ2-7 | . | TRBV5-4 | 15 | . | CASSASSLLTYEQYF | TGTGCCAGCAGCGCCTCTAGCCTCCTTACCTACGAGCAGTACTTC
TRBJ2-7 | . | TRBV5-1 | 13 | TRBD2 | CASSVGLAYEQYF | TGCGCCAGCAGCGTGGGACTAGCGTACGAGCAGTACTTC
TRBJ2-2 | . | TRBV9 | 15 | TRBD2 | CASSGLAGATGELFF | TGTGCCAGCAGCGGACTAGCGGGGGCCACCGGGGAGCTGTTTTTT
TRBJ1-3 | . | TRBV6-5 | 14 | . | CASSYKGAGNTIYF | TGTGCCAGCAGTTACAAAGGGGCTGGAAACACCATATATTTT
TRBJ1-6 | . | TRBV7-9 | 14 | . | CASSPTEYNSPLHF | TGTGCCAGCAGCCCGACAGAATATAATTCACCCCTCCACTTT
TRBJ2-3 | . | TRBV5-6 | 16 | . | CASSLFSQGGTDTQYF | TGTGCCAGCAGCTTGTTCTCACAGGGAGGCACAGATACGCAGTATTTT
TRBJ2-7 | . | TRBV5-1 | 17 | . | CASSSARTGRGNYEQYF | TGCGCCAGCAGCTCGGCCCGGACAGGGAGGGGGAACTACGAGCAGTACTTC
TRBJ2-7 | . | TRBV5-1 | 14 | TRBD1 | CASSKGQGLYEQYF | TGCGCCAGCAGCAAGGGACAGGGATTGTACGAGCAGTACTTC
TRBJ2-5 | . | TRBV7-2 | 17 | TRBD2 | CASSLGVAGEPQETQYF | TGTGCCAGCAGCTTAGGGGTAGCGGGGGAGCCCCAAGAGACCCAGTACTTC
TRBJ1-4 | . | TRBV27 | 15 | . | CASRLKPGGGEKLFF | TGTGCCAGCAGACTGAAGCCGGGAGGTGGGGAAAAACTGTTTTTT
TRBJ2-7 | . | TRBV7-9 | 14 | . | CASSFGGQPYEQYF | TGTGCCAGCAGCTTTGGAGGACAGCCCTACGAGCAGTACTTC
TRBJ2-1 | . | TRBV5-1 | 16 | TRBD1 | CASSLGGQGGYNEQFF | TGCGCCAGCAGCTTGGGCGGACAGGGGGGGTACAATGAGCAGTTCTTC
TRBJ2-3 | . | TRBV5-4 | 14 | . | CASSGPFITDTQYF | TGTGCCAGCAGCGGGCCCTTTATCACAGATACGCAGTATTTT
TRBJ1-2 | . | TRBV5-4 | 15 | . | CAGSLGDRLNYGYTF | TGTGCCGGCAGCTTGGGTGACAGACTTAACTATGGCTACACCTTC
TRBJ1-2 | . | TRBV30 | 11 | . | CAWSGRYGYTF | TGTGCCTGGAGTGGGAGGTATGGCTACACCTTC
TRBJ2-4 | . | TRBV4-3 | 15 | . | CASSQDWQTGNIQYF | TGCGCCAGCAGCCAAGACTGGCAAACGGGAAACATTCAGTACTTC
TRBJ1-1 | once | TRBV7-6 | 14 | . | CASSLGRGNTEAFF | TGTGCCAGCAGCTTAGGGCGGGGGAACACTGAAGCTTTCTTT
TRBJ2-3 | . | TRBV28 | 20 | TRBD2 | CASTGSTGKGGLAVADTQYF | TGTGCCAGCACCGGATCGACAGGGAAAGGAGGACTAGCGGTGGCAGATACGCAGTATTTT
TRBJ2-2 | few | TRBV28 | 13 | . | CASSSRVAGELFF | TGTGCCAGCAGTTCCAGGGTTGCCGGGGAGCTGTTTTTT
TRBJ1-5 | . | TRBV10-1 | 16 | TRBD1 | CASSGGTGEVNQPQHF | TGCGCCAGCAGTGGGGGGACAGGGGAAGTCAATCAGCCCCAGCATTTT
TRBJ2-7 | . | TRBV19 | 14 | . | CARPGLKGAYEQYF | TGTGCCAGACCCGGACTGAAGGGGGCCTACGAGCAGTACTTC
TRBJ2-5 | . | TRBV30 | 12 | . | CAWSGALETQYF | TGTGCCTGGAGTGGGGCTCTAGAGACCCAGTACTTC
TRBJ2-5 | . | TRBV6-5 | 14 | . | CASSYSDIQETQYF | TGTGCCAGCAGTTACTCGGACATTCAAGAGACCCAGTACTTC
TRBJ1-6 | . | TRBV7-9 | 16 | TRBD1 | CSSSFGRTGTNSPLHF | TGTTCCAGCAGTTTCGGCCGGACAGGAACTAATTCACCCCTCCACTTT
TRBJ2-2 | . | TRBV19 | 14 | . | CASSGMGGTGELFF | TGTGCCAGTAGTGGTATGGGGGGCACCGGGGAGCTGTTTTTT
TRBJ1-2 | few | TRBV28 | 15 | TRBD1 | CASSFPAGQENGYTF | TGTGCCAGCAGTTTTCCCGCCGGACAGGAGAACGGCTACACCTTC
TRBJ2-7 | . | TRBV5-1 | 16 | . | CASSPGRREGFYEQYF | TGCGCCAGCAGCCCGGGCCGCAGGGAAGGATTTTACGAGCAGTACTTC
TRBJ2-1 | . | TRBV25-1 | 17 | TRBD2 | CASSGPSGSDLNNEQFF | TGTGCCAGCAGTGGCCCTAGCGGGAGTGATTTGAATAATGAGCAGTTCTTC
TRBJ2-4 | . | TRBV28 | 13 | TRBD1 | CASSIPDRARRYF | TGTGCCAGCAGTATCCCCGACAGGGCGAGACGGTACTTC
TRBJ2-1 | . | TRBV27 | 14 | TRBD2 | CASTQRGRYNEQFF | TGTGCCAGCACCCAGCGGGGGCGCTACAATGAGCAGTTCTTC
TRBJ2-5 | . | TRBV2 | 13 | . | CASTRTEEETQYF | TGTGCCAGCACGAGGACAGAGGAAGAGACCCAGTACTTC
TRBJ1-1 | . | TRBV30 | 13 | . | CAWSVGGVTEAFF | TGTGCCTGGAGTGTGGGGGGAGTCACTGAAGCTTTCTTT
TRBJ2-3 | . | TRBV5-4 | 16 | TRBD2 | CASSWEGGLAADTQYF | TGTGCCAGCAGCTGGGAGGGAGGACTAGCGGCAGATACGCAGTATTTT
TRBJ2-2 | . | TRBV9 | 15 | . | CASSSEMFDAGELFF | TGTGCCAGCAGCTCGGAGATGTTTGATGCCGGGGAGCTGTTTTTT
TRBJ2-3 | . | TRBV10-2 | 15 | TRBD2 | CASSEAGGLADTQYF | TGCGCCAGCAGTGAAGCGGGAGGGCTCGCCGATACGCAGTATTTT
TRBJ2-7 | . | TRBV5-1 | 13 | TRBD1 | CASSLSSGGEQYF | TGCGCCAGCAGCTTGTCCTCAGGGGGCGAGCAGTACTTC
TRBJ2-7 | . | TRBV19 | 14 | TRBD1 | CASSIRDRGYEQYF | TGTGCCAGTAGTATCAGGGACAGGGGATACGAGCAGTACTTC
TRBJ1-5 | . | TRBV28 | 16 | TRBD1 | CASSVQGGQSNQPQHF | TGTGCCAGCAGCGTACAGGGGGGACAAAGCAATCAGCCCCAGCATTTT
TRBJ2-1 | . | TRBV7-3 | 14 | . | CASSWDSTYNEQFF | TGTGCCAGCAGCTGGGACTCGACCTACAATGAGCAGTTCTTC